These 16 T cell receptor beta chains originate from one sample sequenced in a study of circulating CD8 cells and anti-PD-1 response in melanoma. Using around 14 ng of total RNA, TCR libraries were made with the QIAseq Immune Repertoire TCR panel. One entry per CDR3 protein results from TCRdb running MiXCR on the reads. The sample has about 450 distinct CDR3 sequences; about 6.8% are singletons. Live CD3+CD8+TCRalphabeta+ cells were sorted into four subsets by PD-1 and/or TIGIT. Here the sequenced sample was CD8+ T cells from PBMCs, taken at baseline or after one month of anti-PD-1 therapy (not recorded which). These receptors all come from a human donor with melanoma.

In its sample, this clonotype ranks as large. CDR3 nucleotides: TGTGCCAGCAGTGAAGAGTTTGTGGTTGACGAGCAGTACTTC. It encodes CASSEEFVVDEQYF. V and J are TRBV2 and TRBJ2-7; D gene ambiguous. V gave up 1 base and J gave up 5 bases, with 12 bases separating them. The germline CDR1 and CDR2 sequences are SNHLY and FYNNEI. CDR3 length: 14 residues. Combining the CDR3 with reference TRBV2 and TRBJ2-7 gives the whole variable domain EPEVTQTPSHQVTQMGQEVILRCVPISNHLYFYWYRQILGQKVEFLVSFYNNEISEKSEIFDDQFSVERPDGSNFTLKIRSTKLEDSAMYFCASSEEFVVDEQYFGPGTRLTVT.

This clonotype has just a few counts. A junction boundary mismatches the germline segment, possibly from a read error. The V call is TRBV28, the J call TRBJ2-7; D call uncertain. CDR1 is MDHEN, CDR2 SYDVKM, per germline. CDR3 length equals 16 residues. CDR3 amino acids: CASSSPPVEHPYKQYF. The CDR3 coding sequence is TGTGCCAGCAGTTCACCCCCTGTTGAGCACCCCTACAAGCAGTACTTC. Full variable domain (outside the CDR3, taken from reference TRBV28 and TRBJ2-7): DVKVTQSSRYLVKRTGEKVFLECVQDMDHENMFWYRQDPGLGLRLIYFSYDVKMKEKGDIPEGYSVSREKKERFSLILESASTNQTSMYLCASSSPPVEHPYKQYFGPGTRLTVT.

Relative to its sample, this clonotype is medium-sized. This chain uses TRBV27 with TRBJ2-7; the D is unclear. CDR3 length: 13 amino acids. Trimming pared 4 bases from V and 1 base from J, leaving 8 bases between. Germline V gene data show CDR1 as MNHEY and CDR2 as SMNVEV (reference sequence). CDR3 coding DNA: TGTGCCAGCAGTTCCCCCGGTTCCTACGAGCAGTACTTC. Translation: CASSSPGSYEQYF.

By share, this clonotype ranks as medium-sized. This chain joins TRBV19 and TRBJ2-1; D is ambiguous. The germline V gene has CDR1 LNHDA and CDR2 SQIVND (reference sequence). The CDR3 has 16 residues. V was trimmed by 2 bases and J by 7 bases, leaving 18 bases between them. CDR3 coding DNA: TGTGCCAGTAGTATATACGACGGCTGGGCTGGGAATGAGCAGTTCTTC. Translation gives CASSIYDGWAGNEQFF.

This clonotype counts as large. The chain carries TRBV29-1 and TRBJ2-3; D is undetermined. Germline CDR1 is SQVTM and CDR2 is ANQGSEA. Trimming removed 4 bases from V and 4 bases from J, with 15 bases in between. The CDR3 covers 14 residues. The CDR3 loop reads CSVVWGTDPDTQYF. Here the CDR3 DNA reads TGCAGCGTTGTTTGGGGAACGGATCCAGATACGCAGTATTTT.

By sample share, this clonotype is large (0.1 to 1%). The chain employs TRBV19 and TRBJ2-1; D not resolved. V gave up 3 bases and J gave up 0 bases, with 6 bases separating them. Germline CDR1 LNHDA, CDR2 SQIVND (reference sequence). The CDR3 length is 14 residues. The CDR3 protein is CASSILSSYNEQFF. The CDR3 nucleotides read TGTGCCAGTAGTATTTTGAGCTCCTACAATGAGCAGTTCTTC.

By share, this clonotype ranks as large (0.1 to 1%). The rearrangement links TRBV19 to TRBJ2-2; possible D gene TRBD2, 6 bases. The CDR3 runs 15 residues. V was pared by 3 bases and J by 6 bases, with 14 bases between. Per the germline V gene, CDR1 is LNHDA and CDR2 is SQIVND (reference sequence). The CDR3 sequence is CASSISDYGAGELFF. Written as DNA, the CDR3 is TGTGCCAGTAGTATCTCGGACTATGGCGCCGGGGAGCTGTTTTTT.

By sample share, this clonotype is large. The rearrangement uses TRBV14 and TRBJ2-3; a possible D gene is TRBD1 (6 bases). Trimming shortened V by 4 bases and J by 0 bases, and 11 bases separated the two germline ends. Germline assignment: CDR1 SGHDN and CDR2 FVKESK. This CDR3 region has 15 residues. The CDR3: CASSRDRLSTDTQYF. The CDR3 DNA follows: TGTGCCAGCAGCCGAGACAGGCTTAGCACAGATACGCAGTATTTT.

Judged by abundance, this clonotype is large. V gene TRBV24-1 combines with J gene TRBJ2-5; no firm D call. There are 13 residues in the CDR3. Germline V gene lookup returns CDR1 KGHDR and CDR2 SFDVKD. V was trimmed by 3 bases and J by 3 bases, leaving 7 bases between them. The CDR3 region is CATSDQPKETQYF. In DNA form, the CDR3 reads TGTGCCACCAGTGATCAGCCGAAAGAGACCCAGTACTTC.

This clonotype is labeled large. In DNA form, the CDR3 reads TGTGCCAGCAGCCACCTCTACGAGCAGTACTTC. It yields the protein CASSHLYEQYF. This chain uses TRBV28 with TRBJ2-7; D is undetermined. Per the germline V gene, CDR1 is MDHEN and CDR2 is SYDVKM. Trimming removed 6 bases at V and 3 bases at J, with 6 bases between. The CDR3 consists of 11 residues.

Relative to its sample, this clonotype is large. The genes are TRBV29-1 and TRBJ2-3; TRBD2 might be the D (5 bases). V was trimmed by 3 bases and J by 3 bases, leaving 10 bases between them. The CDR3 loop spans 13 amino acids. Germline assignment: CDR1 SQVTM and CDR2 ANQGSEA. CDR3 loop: CSVEAGLTDTQYF. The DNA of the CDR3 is TGCAGCGTTGAGGCAGGACTTACAGATACGCAGTATTTT.

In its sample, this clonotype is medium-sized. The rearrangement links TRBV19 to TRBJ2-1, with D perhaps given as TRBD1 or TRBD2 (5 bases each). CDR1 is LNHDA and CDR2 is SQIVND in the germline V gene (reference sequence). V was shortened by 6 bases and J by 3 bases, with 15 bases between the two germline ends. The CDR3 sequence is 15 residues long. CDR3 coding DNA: TGTGCCAGTAGGACTCCGGGACCGAGCTACAATGAGCAGTTCTTC. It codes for CASRTPGPSYNEQFF.

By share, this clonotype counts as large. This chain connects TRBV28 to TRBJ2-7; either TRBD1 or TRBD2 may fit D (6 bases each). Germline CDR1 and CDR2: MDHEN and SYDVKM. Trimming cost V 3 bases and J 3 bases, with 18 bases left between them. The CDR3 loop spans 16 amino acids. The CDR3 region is CASSLSGASGLYEQYF. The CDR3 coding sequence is TGTGCCAGCAGTTTGTCGGGGGCCTCGGGGCTCTACGAGCAGTACTTC.

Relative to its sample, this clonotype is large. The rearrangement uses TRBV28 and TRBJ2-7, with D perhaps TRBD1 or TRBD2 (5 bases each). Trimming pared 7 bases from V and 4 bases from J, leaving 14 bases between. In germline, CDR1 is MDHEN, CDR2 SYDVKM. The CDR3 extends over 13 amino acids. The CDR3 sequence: CASTGLLGYEQYF. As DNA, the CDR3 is TGTGCCAGCACGGGGCTCCTTGGGTACGAGCAGTACTTC. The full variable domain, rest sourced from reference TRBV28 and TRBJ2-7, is DVKVTQSSRYLVKRTGEKVFLECVQDMDHENMFWYRQDPGLGLRLIYFSYDVKMKEKGDIPEGYSVSREKKERFSLILESASTNQTSMYLCASTGLLGYEQYFGPGTRLTVT.

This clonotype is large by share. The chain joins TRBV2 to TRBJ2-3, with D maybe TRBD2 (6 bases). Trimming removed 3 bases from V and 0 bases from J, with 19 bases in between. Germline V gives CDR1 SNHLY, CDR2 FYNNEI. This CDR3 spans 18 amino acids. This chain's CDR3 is CASSELADHKESTDTQYF. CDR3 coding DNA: TGTGCCAGCAGTGAGTTAGCGGACCATAAGGAGAGCACAGATACGCAGTATTTT.

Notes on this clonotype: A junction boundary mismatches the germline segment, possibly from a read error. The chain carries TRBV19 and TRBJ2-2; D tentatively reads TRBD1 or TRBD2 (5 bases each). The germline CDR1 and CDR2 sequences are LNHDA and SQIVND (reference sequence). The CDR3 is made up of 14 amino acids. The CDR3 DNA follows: TGTGCCGGTAACGCCCCGACAGTAACCGGGGTGCTGTTTTTT. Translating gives CAGNAPTVTGVLFF.